The entry below gives a single T cell receptor beta chain sequence along with its context. TCRdb keeps only in-frame clones here, not all; method: immunoSEQ multiplex PCR. Counted here are about 100,000 clones, around 93% occurring once; the ten biggest clones make up roughly 0.56%. This specimen belongs to a study of OX40 agonist ivuxolimab in advanced cancers. This CDR3 is 14 amino acids long. Germline CDR1 and CDR2: SQVTM and ANQGSEA. With V trimmed by 4 bases and J by 2 bases, 7 bases remained unmatched. Sample: CD4+ or CD8+ T cells sorted from blood, taken in a trial of the OX40 agonist ivuxolimab. V and J are TRBV29-1 and TRBJ1-2; TRBD1 aligns across 7 bases. The receptor's source is an adult with an advanced solid tumor such as melanoma, head and neck, liver or kidney cancer. CDR3 protein: CSVAPGTENYGYTF. The CDR3 DNA reads TGCAGCGTTGCCCCCGGGACAGAGAACTATGGCTACACCTTC.